Below, 22 T cell receptor beta chains from the same sample are listed, as sequenced in a study of T cell changes during pregnancy in multiple sclerosis. Libraries were prepared by immunoSEQ multiplex PCR; TCRdb keeps only in-frame clonotypes and omits some of them. Among some 62,000 clones listed, around 92% were seen once. The specimen comprised peripheral blood, sampled in the second trimester of pregnancy. All receptors derive from a female donor in good health, enrolled as a control in a pregnancy study.

The chain employs TRBV6-1 and TRBJ2-1; D uncertain. This CDR3 comprises 14 residues. The germline V gene has CDR1 MNHNS and CDR2 SASEGT. V lost 7 bases to trimming and J lost 7 bases, with 17 bases between them. This chain's CDR3 is CASMLSNIKNEQFF. The CDR3 DNA reads TGTGCCAGCATGCTATCCAATATTAAGAATGAGCAGTTCTTC.

The chain joins TRBV4-2 to TRBJ2-1; TRBD2 matches 7 bases. The germline gives CDR1 LGHNA, CDR2 YNFKEQ. V was clipped by 4 bases and J by 8 bases; unmatched bases: 2. The CDR3 has 12 residues. This CDR3 reads CASSRGGDEQFF. The CDR3, as DNA: TGTGCCAGCAGCCGGGGGGGGGATGAGCAGTTCTTC.

This chain connects TRBV6-5 to TRBJ1-2; 7 positions match TRBD1. Germline values: CDR1 MNHEY, CDR2 SVGAGI. The J segment lost 5 bases and the V segment lost 6 bases, leaving 9 bases of the junction unmatched. The CDR3 extends over 14 amino acids. The CDR3: CASRQGEPSYGYTF. The DNA for the CDR3 is TGTGCCAGCAGGCAGGGGGAGCCCTCATATGGCTACACCTTC.

The chain joins TRBV11-2 to TRBJ2-3, with TRBD1 matching 9 bases. After removal of 2 bases from V and 8 bases from J, the junction contained 14 bases not matched to a gene. Germline V gene sequence: CDR1 SGHAT, CDR2 FQNNGV. The CDR3 is 17 amino acids. CDR3 protein: CASSLIYRDRDPSTQYF. CDR3 coding DNA: TGTGCCAGCAGCTTAATCTATCGGGACAGGGATCCATCTACGCAGTATTTT.

V is TRBV27 and J is TRBJ2-7; tentative D call: TRBD1 (6 bases). CDR3 size: 15 residues. Trimming pared 4 bases from V and 4 bases from J, leaving 17 bases between. Germline assignment: CDR1 MNHEY and CDR2 SMNVEV (reference sequence). The CDR3 is CASSSPDRLPYEQYF. CDR3 bases: TGTGCCAGCAGTTCGCCTGACAGGTTGCCGTACGAGCAGTACTTC.

The chain couples TRBV7-9 to TRBJ2-2, with D possibly matching TRBD1 (7 bases). The germline gives CDR1 SEHNR, CDR2 FQNEAQ (reference sequence). CDR3 size: 15 residues. Trimming took 3 bases from V and 6 from J, leaving 14 bases between them. The CDR3 nucleotides are TGTGCCAGCAGCTTCCCCCAGGGGGAGGCCGGGGAGCTGTTTTTT. Translation gives CASSFPQGEAGELFF.

Only one count was recorded for this clone. Given the absence of the conserved phenylalanine or tryptophan at the CDR3 end, a read error is likely. The DNA is left out, because the CDR3 cannot be placed on it with certainty; the CDR3 is given as TCRdb lists it. The V call is TRBV18, the J call TRBJ2-7; TRBD2, the table's D call, was not compared with the DNA. The CDR3 adds up to 11 amino acids, both ends counted. Germline assignment: CDR1 KGHSH and CDR2 LQKENI. The CDR3 loop reads CASSPINPAEG.

The V call is TRBV7-8, the J call TRBJ2-1; D may be TRBD2 (5 bases). The CDR3 loop spans 17 amino acids. CDR1 SGHVS and CDR2 FQNEAQ come from the germline V gene. Trimming left V 2 bases short and J 1 base short, with 15 bases between. In nucleotides, the CDR3 is TGTGCCAGCAGCTTAAGGGTCCCAGCGGATTCCTACAATGAGCAGTTCTTC. This encodes CASSLRVPADSYNEQFF.

The chain joins TRBV7-9 to TRBJ1-2; unclear D gene. CDR3 length: 11 residues. V gave up 7 bases and J gave up 7 bases, with 10 bases separating them. Germline-derived CDR1 and CDR2 are SEHNR and FQNEAQ (reference sequence). The CDR3 spells CASTPGGGYTF. The CDR3 nucleotides read TGTGCCAGCACCCCAGGTGGTGGCTACACCTTC.

The chain employs TRBV4-1 and TRBJ2-3; no firm D call. Germline lookup yields CDR1 MGHRA and CDR2 YSYEKL. The CDR3 sequence is 16 residues long. V was pared by 1 base and J by 7 bases, with 18 bases between. The CDR3 DNA reads as TGCGCCAGCAGCCAAGCCACCCAGGCCCCTTTAAATACGCAGTATTTT. Amino acid sequence: CASSQATQAPLNTQYF.

V is TRBV6-5 and J is TRBJ2-5; tentatively, D is TRBD2 (6 bases). Germline values: CDR1 MNHEY, CDR2 SVGAGI. V lost 4 bases and J 1 base, leaving 10 bases between the germline ends. There are 14 residues in the CDR3. As DNA, the CDR3 is TGTGCCAGCAGTTCCACTAGCCTCCAAGAGACCCAGTACTTC. Its protein product is CASSSTSLQETQYF.

The chain has TRBV5-4 and TRBJ2-1; 12 bases are shared with TRBD2. The CDR3 is made up of 18 amino acids. V gave up 4 bases and J gave up 0 bases; unmatched junction bases: 8. Germline values: CDR1 SGHNT, CDR2 YYREEE (reference sequence). CDR3 protein: CASSQGLAGSSSYNEQFF. The DNA of the CDR3 is TGTGCCAGCAGCCAGGGACTAGCGGGCTCATCCTCCTACAATGAGCAGTTCTTC.

The gene calls are TRBV7-2 and TRBJ2-3; 9 nucleotides line up with TRBD2. From germline, CDR1 is SGHTA and CDR2 FQGNSA. V was pared by 1 base and J by 4 bases, with 12 bases of the junction left unmatched. CDR3 length equals 18 residues. The CDR3 nucleotides are TGTGCCAGCAGCTTAGGGAGTAGCGGGAGAAGATCGTCAGATACGCAGTATTTT. Its protein is CASSLGSSGRRSSDTQYF. Based on the CDR3 plus reference TRBV7-2 and TRBJ2-3, the full variable domain is GAGVSQSPSNKVTEKGKDVELRCDPISGHTALYWYRQSLGQGLEFLIYFQGNSAPDKSGLPSDRFSAERTGGSVSTLTIQRTQQEDSAVYLCASSLGSSGRRSSDTQYFGPGTRLTVL.

V usage is TRBV9 and J usage is TRBJ2-2; 8 bases are shared with TRBD1. The ends lost 2 bases at V and 4 bases at J; junction bases unmatched: 4. Looked up from germline, CDR1 is SGDLS and CDR2 is YYNGEE. CDR3 length equals 15 residues. The CDR3 nucleotides read TGTGCCAGCAGCGTGGAACAGGGGGGCACCGGGGAGCTGTTTTTT. It is translated as CASSVEQGGTGELFF.

The chain has TRBV4-2 and TRBJ2-4, with TRBD2 as a possible D gene (7 bases). The V and J ends lost 4 bases and 0 bases respectively, with 16 bases between them. The CDR3 runs 17 residues. The germline V gene has CDR1 LGHNA and CDR2 YNFKEQ. CDR3 in DNA: TGTGCCAGCAGCCCCGAGGGGGGGATCTTAGCCAAAAACATTCAGTACTTC. The encoded protein is CASSPEGGILAKNIQYF.

The V gene is TRBV9, the J gene TRBJ2-1; 8 positions agree with TRBD2. This CDR3 is built from 16 residues. Unmatched junction bases numbered 10, after V lost 2 bases and J lost 6 bases. The germline gives CDR1 SGDLS, CDR2 YYNGEE. The CDR3 DNA sequence: TGTGCCAGCAGCGTCGCCGGGACTAGGGCCTCCAATGAGCAGTTCTTC. Translating it yields CASSVAGTRASNEQFF.

This sequence joins TRBV19 and TRBJ2-1, with 10 bases lining up with TRBD2. Trimming took 4 bases from V and 0 from J; bases not matched to a gene: 12. Looked up from germline, CDR1 is LNHDA and CDR2 is SQIVND (reference sequence). The CDR3 length is 19 residues. The CDR3 nucleotides read TGTGCCAGTAGTAGAGTAGCGGGAGGCCCTGTTAGCTCCTACAATGAGCAGTTCTTC. Its protein is CASSRVAGGPVSSYNEQFF. Variable domain in full (rest from reference TRBV19 and TRBJ2-1): DGGITQSPKYLFRKEGQNVTLSCEQNLNHDAMYWYRQDPGQGLRLIYYSQIVNDFQKGDIAEGYSVSREKKESFPLTVTSAQKNPTAFYLCASSRVAGGPVSSYNEQFFGPGTRLTVL.

V and J are TRBV21-1 and TRBJ2-2; the table's D call, TRBD1, has no DNA check behind it. TRBV21-1 is deemed a pseudogene. The CDR3 is 19 residues long. CDR3 sequence (DNA): TGTGCCAGCAGCAAACTTCGTCTAACAGATGGTACGAACACCGGGGAGCTGTTTTTT. Encoded protein: CASSKLRLTDGTNTGELFF.

The chain links TRBV7-9 to TRBJ2-5, with D perhaps matching TRBD2 (5 bases). Germline CDR1 is SEHNR and CDR2 is FQNEAQ (reference sequence). The CDR3 has 16 residues. V was cut by 3 bases and J by 2 bases, with 16 bases left in between. The CDR3 protein is CASSLFVKRDQETQYF. In nucleotides, the CDR3 is TGTGCCAGCAGCTTGTTCGTTAAACGGGATCAAGAGACCCAGTACTTC.

The genes are TRBV18 and TRBJ2-2, with D possibly matching TRBD1 (6 bases). The CDR3 covers 15 residues. V shed 6 bases and J shed 5 bases, with 16 bases lying between them. The germline gives CDR1 KGHSH, CDR2 LQKENI. The CDR3 DNA sequence: TGTGCCAGCTCCCGCGGACAGCGAGGGACCGGGGAGCTGTTTTTT. Its protein is CASSRGQRGTGELFF. Variable domain in full (rest from reference TRBV18 and TRBJ2-2): NAGVMQNPRHLVRRRGQEARLRCSPMKGHSHVYWYRQLPEEGLKFMVYLQKENIIDESGMPKERFSAEFPKEGPSILRIQQVVRGDSAAYFCASSRGQRGTGELFFGEGSRLTVL.

This clone has just one count. The chain couples TRBV2 to TRBJ2-7; D is perhaps TRBD1 (6 bases). V was cut by 3 bases and J by 3 bases, with 15 bases left in between. This CDR3 is 15 amino acids long. Per the germline V gene, CDR1 is SNHLY and CDR2 is FYNNEI. The CDR3 bases are TGTGCCAGCAGTGACACGGGAAGGACAGTCTACGAGCAGTACTTC. This sequence encodes CASSDTGRTVYEQYF. Full variable domain (outside the CDR3, taken from reference TRBV2 and TRBJ2-7): EPEVTQTPSHQVTQMGQEVILRCVPISNHLYFYWYRQILGQKVEFLVSFYNNEISEKSEIFDDQFSVERPDGSNFTLKIRSTKLEDSAMYFCASSDTGRTVYEQYFGPGTRLTVT.

The J gene is TRBJ2-7, the V gene TRBV5-1, with D uncertain. CDR1 and CDR2 (germline): SGHRS, YFSETQ. The CDR3 is made up of 12 amino acids. V was pared by 1 base and J by 6 bases, with 8 bases between. DNA of the CDR3: TGCGCCAGCAGCTTGTCGGGTAGCGAGCAGTACTTC. This sequence encodes CASSLSGSEQYF.